The clone carrying this TCR beta chain was found a few times. The sample belongs to a study of blood T cell repertoires in COVID-19. Measured with immunoSEQ multiplex PCR; TCRdb has only the in-frame clones, and not every one. This repertoire shows approximately 300,000 clones, approximately 90% found once; its top ten account for less than 4.5%. The TCR was taken from a man younger than 45 who had recovered from COVID-19. The specimen sequenced was PBMCs or T cells enriched from blood (not recorded which).

The DNA for the CDR3 is TGTGCTAGTGGCCAGGACAGGGTCGAGACCCAGTACTTC. This gives the protein CASGQDRVETQYF. The chain links TRBV12-5 to TRBJ2-5; 8 bases line up with TRBD1. V trimming: 6 bases; J trimming: 5 bases; junction bases outside the gene matches: 5. The CDR3 spans 13 residues. CDR1 is LGHNT, CDR2 FRNRAP, per germline.